A selection of T cell receptor beta chains follows, all from one sample in a study of T cells in Graves' hyperthyroidism and ophthalmopathy. TCRdb reprocessed the multiplex PCR reads via MiXCR and lists one record per CDR3 protein. The table lists approximately 600,000 distinct CDR3 sequences, about a fifth of them singletons. The material sequenced was blood. These receptors were obtained from a man younger than 45 with Graves' ophthalmopathy. Both conserved end residues are part of each CDR3. The D gene is left open where the match is weak. Where a row states a size, it is once, few, many or the class of an expanded clone; other rows omit it.

NA	TRBV4-1	NA	TRBJ2-7	CASSQDPGRLKQSRSYEQYF	TGCGCCAGCAGCCAAGATCCAGGACGCTTAAAGCAGAGCCGCTCCTACGAGCAGTACTTC
NA	TRBV24-1	NA	TRBJ2-2	CATSESGELFF	TGTGCCACCAGTGAATCCGGGGAGCTGTTTTTT
NA	TRBV5-4	NA	TRBJ2-5	CASSSPARVGETQYF	TGTGCCAGCAGCTCGCCGGCCAGGGTAGGAGAGACCCAGTACTTC
NA	TRBV20-1	NA	TRBJ2-1	CSASLAKASYNEQFF	TGCAGTGCTAGTCTCGCGAAGGCCTCCTACAATGAGCAGTTCTTC
NA	TRBV7-2	NA	TRBJ1-1	CASSYTPGGTEAFF	TGTGCCAGCAGCTATACCCCTGGGGGAACTGAAGCTTTCTTT
NA	TRBV20-1	NA	TRBJ2-7	CSASSNYEQYF	TGCAGTGCTAGCTCGAATTACGAGCAGTACTTC
once	TRBV20-1	NA	TRBJ1-4	CSARTGLDEKLVF	TGCAGTGCTAGAACGGGGCTAGATGAAAAACTGGTTTTT
NA	TRBV20-1	TRBD1	TRBJ2-7	CSAIIAGTGDDEQYF	TGCAGTGCTATTATAGCCGGGACAGGGGACGACGAGCAGTACTTC
NA	TRBV7-9	NA	TRBJ1-2	CASSLSGLTDYYGYTF	TGTGCCAGCAGCTTATCGGGTCTCACGGATTACTATGGCTACACCTTC
few	TRBV7-9	NA	TRBJ1-1	CASSLQGVISEAFF	TGTGCCAGCAGCTTACAGGGAGTGATTTCTGAAGCTTTCTTT
NA	TRBV20-1	TRBD2	TRBJ2-7	CSAVLADKPNYEQYF	TGCAGTGCTGTACTAGCGGACAAACCTAACTACGAGCAGTACTTC
once	TRBV6-2/TRBV6-3	NA	TRBJ2-2	CASSYFAGTGELFF	TGTGCCAGCAGTTACTTTGCGGGAACCGGGGAGCTGTTTTTT
NA	TRBV20-1	TRBD2	TRBJ2-1	CSAGGGLGSDEQFF	TGCAGTGCCGGGGGGGGACTAGGTAGCGATGAGCAGTTCTTC
NA	TRBV24-1	NA	TRBJ2-1	CATSEFEDEQFF	TGTGCCACCAGTGAGTTTGAAGATGAGCAGTTCTTC
NA	TRBV6-1	TRBD1	TRBJ2-1	CASNSGTGFHEQFF	TGTGCCAGCAACTCCGGGACAGGGTTTCATGAGCAGTTCTTC
few	TRBV10-2	TRBD2	TRBJ2-1	CASSVGGSRNEQFF	TGCGCCAGCAGTGTTGGCGGGAGTAGGAATGAGCAGTTCTTC
NA	TRBV7-9	NA	TRBJ1-4	CASSQSTSSEEKLFF	TGTGCCAGCAGCCAATCGACCAGTTCTGAGGAAAAACTGTTTTTT
few	TRBV29-1	TRBD1	TRBJ1-1	CSVEDRGTENTEAFF	TGCAGCGTTGAAGATCGCGGGACAGAGAACACTGAAGCTTTCTTT
NA	TRBV3-1	TRBD1	TRBJ1-2	CATGDRASYTF	TGTGCCACCGGGGACAGGGCAAGTTACACCTTC
many	TRBV28	NA	TRBJ1-6	CASRQNNSPLHF	TGTGCCAGCAGACAGAATAATTCACCCCTCCACTTT
NA	TRBV7-6	TRBD2	TRBJ2-1	CASSLGASGRTSYNEQFF	TGTGCCAGCAGCTTAGGAGCTAGCGGGAGGACTTCCTACAATGAGCAGTTCTTC
NA	TRBV6-5	NA	TRBJ1-1	CASSSDRFTLHEAFF	TGTGCCAGCAGTTCCGACAGGTTCACCCTACATGAAGCTTTCTTT
many	TRBV7-2	TRBD2	TRBJ2-5	CASSLGDLAGVGETQYF	TGTGCCAGCAGCTTAGGAGATCTAGCGGGAGTCGGCGAGACCCAGTACTTC
once	TRBV9	NA	TRBJ2-1	CASSGQGAPLAGFNEQFF	TGTGCCAGCAGCGGACAGGGGGCCCCACTAGCGGGGTTCAATGAGCAGTTCTTC
NA	TRBV20-1	NA	TRBJ2-7	CSARDSNYEQYF	TGCAGTGCTAGAGACAGTAACTACGAGCAGTACTTC
many	TRBV20-1	NA	TRBJ1-1	CSAREGQLNTEAFF	TGCAGTGCTAGGGAAGGACAGCTCAACACTGAAGCTTTCTTT
NA	TRBV20-1	TRBD2	TRBJ2-1	CSAGTGLAGSTEQFF	TGCAGTGCGGGGACCGGACTAGCGGGATCTACTGAGCAGTTCTTC
NA	TRBV19	TRBD2	TRBJ2-2	CASSIRTSGGAGELFF	TGTGCCAGTAGTATAAGGACTAGCGGAGGGGCCGGGGAGCTGTTTTTT
many	TRBV2	TRBD2	TRBJ2-3	CASASSGRLGTDTQYF	TGTGCCAGCGCCTCTAGCGGGAGGTTGGGCACAGATACGCAGTATTTT
NA	TRBV29-1	NA	TRBJ2-2	CSVRGAGELFF	TGCAGCGTTCGTGGTGCCGGGGAGCTGTTTTTT
NA	TRBV6-1	NA	TRBJ2-3	CASKYTGDTDTQYF	TGTGCCAGCAAATATACAGGAGACACAGATACGCAGTATTTT
NA	TRBV6-5	NA	TRBJ1-5	CASRLLEGSNQPQHF	TGTGCCAGCAGGCTTCTCGAGGGAAGCAATCAGCCCCAGCATTTT
NA	TRBV27	NA	TRBJ2-2	CASSLYPPRTSANTGELFF	TGTGCCAGCAGTTTATACCCCCCCCGGACGTCCGCGAACACCGGGGAGCTGTTTTTT
many	TRBV11-2	TRBD1	TRBJ2-3	CASSPGTGSSDTQYF	TGTGCCAGCAGCCCCGGGACAGGGAGTTCAGATACGCAGTATTTT
many	TRBV18	NA	TRBJ1-1	CASAGQNTEAFF	TGTGCCAGCGCGGGACAGAACACTGAAGCTTTCTTT
few	TRBV27	TRBD1	TRBJ2-5	CASSLGTGSAETQYF	TGTGCCAGCAGTTTGGGGACAGGGAGCGCGGAGACCCAGTACTTC
few	TRBV20-1	TRBD1	TRBJ2-5	CSATAGTVQETQYF	TGCAGTGCTACTGCCGGGACAGTCCAAGAGACCCAGTACTTC
NA	TRBV7-9	TRBD1	TRBJ1-1	CASSLAAGGRRNTEAFF	TGTGCCAGCAGCTTAGCCGCAGGGGGCCGTAGGAACACTGAAGCTTTCTTT
many	TRBV6-2/TRBV6-3	NA	TRBJ1-1	CASSYSGRNTEAFF	TGTGCCAGCAGTTACTCGGGGAGGAACACTGAAGCTTTCTTT
NA	TRBV5-6	TRBD2	TRBJ2-7	CASSFGLAGEEQYF	TGTGCCAGCAGCTTCGGACTAGCGGGAGAAGAGCAGTACTTC
many	TRBV2	TRBD1	TRBJ1-2	CASSPGTAVKYGYTF	TGTGCCAGCAGTCCCGGGACAGCGGTCAAGTATGGCTACACCTTC
NA	TRBV6-1	TRBD1	TRBJ1-1	CASIGTAMNTEAFF	TGTGCCAGCATAGGGACAGCTATGAACACTGAAGCTTTCTTT
many	TRBV11-2	NA	TRBJ1-1	CASSSSRVLTNTEAFF	TGTGCCAGCAGCTCTAGTAGGGTATTGACGAACACTGAAGCTTTCTTT
NA	TRBV5-4	TRBD2	TRBJ2-1	CASSGGTSGSKDNEQFF	TGTGCCAGCAGCGGAGGGACTAGCGGGAGTAAAGACAATGAGCAGTTCTTC
NA	TRBV10-3	NA	TRBJ2-1	CAIITQGRIDPSSYNEQFF	TGTGCCATCATTACACAGGGACGAATAGATCCTAGCTCCTACAATGAGCAGTTCTTC
few	TRBV4-2	NA	TRBJ1-1	CASSQEAVLGSTEAFF	TGTGCCAGCAGCCAAGAGGCAGTTCTTGGCTCTACTGAAGCTTTCTTT
NA	TRBV20-1	NA	TRBJ1-1	CSAFFRVGNTEAFF	TGCAGTGCGTTTTTCAGAGTGGGAAACACTGAAGCTTTCTTT
many	TRBV6-2/TRBV6-3	NA	TRBJ1-2	CASSLGRTNYGYTF	TGTGCCAGCAGTTTGGGGCGAACCAACTATGGCTACACCTTC
few	TRBV6-1	TRBD2	TRBJ2-3	CASRIAGTDTQYF	TGTGCCAGCAGGATAGCGGGAACAGATACGCAGTATTTT
many	TRBV7-2	NA	TRBJ1-4	CASSLAITLNEKLFF	TGTGCCAGCAGCTTAGCGATCACCTTGAATGAAAAACTGTTTTTT
many	TRBV3-1	NA	TRBJ2-3	CASSPGRATDTQYF	TGTGCCAGCAGCCCCGGACGGGCCACAGATACGCAGTATTTT
many	TRBV6-1	NA	TRBJ2-6	CASTLSGSYSGANVLTF	TGTGCCAGCACTCTCTCGGGGAGCTACTCTGGGGCCAACGTCCTGACTTTC
NA	TRBV11-2	NA	TRBJ2-1	CASSPRVGYNEQFF	TGTGCCAGCAGCCCTCGCGTAGGGTATAATGAGCAGTTCTTC